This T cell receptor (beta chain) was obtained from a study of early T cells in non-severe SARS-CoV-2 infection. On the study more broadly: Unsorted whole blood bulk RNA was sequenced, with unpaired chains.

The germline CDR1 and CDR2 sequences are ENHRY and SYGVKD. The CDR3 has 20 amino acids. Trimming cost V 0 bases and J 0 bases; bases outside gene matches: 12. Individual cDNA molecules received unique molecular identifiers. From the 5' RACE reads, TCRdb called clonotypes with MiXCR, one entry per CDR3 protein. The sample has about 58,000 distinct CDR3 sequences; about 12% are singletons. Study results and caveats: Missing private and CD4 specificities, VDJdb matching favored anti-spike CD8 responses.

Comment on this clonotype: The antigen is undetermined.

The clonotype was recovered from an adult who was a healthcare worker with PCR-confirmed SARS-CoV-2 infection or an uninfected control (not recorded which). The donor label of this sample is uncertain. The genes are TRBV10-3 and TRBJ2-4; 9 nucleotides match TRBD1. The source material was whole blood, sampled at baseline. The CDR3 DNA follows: TGTGCCATCAGTGAGTCAACAGGGGGCTCAAGAGCTCTAGCCAAAAACATTCAGTACTTC. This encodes CAISESTGGSRALAKNIQYF.